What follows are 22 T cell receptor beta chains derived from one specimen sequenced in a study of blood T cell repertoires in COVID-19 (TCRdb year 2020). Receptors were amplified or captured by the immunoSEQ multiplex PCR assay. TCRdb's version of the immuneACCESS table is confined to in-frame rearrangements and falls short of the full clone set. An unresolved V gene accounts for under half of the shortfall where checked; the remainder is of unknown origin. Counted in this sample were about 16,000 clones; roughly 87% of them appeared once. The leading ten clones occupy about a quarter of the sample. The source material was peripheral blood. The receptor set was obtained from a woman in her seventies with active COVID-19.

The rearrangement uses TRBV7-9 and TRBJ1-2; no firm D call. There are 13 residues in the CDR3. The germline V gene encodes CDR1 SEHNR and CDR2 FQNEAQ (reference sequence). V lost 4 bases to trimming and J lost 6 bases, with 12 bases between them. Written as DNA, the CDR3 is TGTGCCAGCAGCTCCGTGTCACGGGATGGCTACACCTTC. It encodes CASSSVSRDGYTF.

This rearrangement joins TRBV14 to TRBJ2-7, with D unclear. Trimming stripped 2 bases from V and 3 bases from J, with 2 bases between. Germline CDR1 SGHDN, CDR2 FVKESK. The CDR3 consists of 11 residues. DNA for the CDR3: TGTGCCAGCAGCCAATACTACGAGCAGTACTTC. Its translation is CASSQYYEQYF.

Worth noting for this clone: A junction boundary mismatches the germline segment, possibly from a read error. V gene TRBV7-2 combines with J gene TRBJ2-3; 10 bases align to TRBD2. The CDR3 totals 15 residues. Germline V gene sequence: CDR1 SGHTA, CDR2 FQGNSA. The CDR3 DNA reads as TGTGCCAGCAGCCTAGCGGGAGAGGGGGCAGATACGCAGTATTTT. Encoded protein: CASSLAGEGADTQYF. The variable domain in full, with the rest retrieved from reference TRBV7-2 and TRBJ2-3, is GAGVSQSPSNKVTEKGKDVELRCDPISGHTALYWYRQSLGQGLEFLIYFQGNSAPDKSGLPSDRFSAERTGGSVSTLTIQRTQQEDSAVYLCASSLAGEGADTQYFGPGTRLTVL.

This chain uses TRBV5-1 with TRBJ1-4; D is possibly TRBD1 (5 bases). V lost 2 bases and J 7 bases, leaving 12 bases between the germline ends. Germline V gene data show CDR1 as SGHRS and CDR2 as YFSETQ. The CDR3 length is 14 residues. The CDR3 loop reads CASSLERGGEKLFF. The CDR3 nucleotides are TGCGCCAGCAGCTTAGAAAGGGGTGGTGAAAAACTGTTTTTT.

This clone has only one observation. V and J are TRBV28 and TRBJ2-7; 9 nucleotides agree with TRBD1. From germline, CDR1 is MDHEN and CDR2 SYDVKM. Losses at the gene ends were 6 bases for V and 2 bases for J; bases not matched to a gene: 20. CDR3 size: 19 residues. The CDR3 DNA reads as TGTGCCAGCAGAGCTCCGGGGACAGGGTGGCCCCAATCCCCCTACGAGCAGTACTTC. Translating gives CASRAPGTGWPQSPYEQYF.

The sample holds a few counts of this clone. CDR3 in DNA: TGTGCCAGTAGTATAGTCCTCGGGGAGCAGTACTTC. Protein sequence: CASSIVLGEQYF. The V and J genes are TRBV19 and TRBJ2-7; D remains ambiguous. CDR3 size: 12 residues. V lost 1 base and J 7 bases, leaving 8 bases between the germline ends. CDR1 is LNHDA and CDR2 is SQIVND in the germline V gene (reference sequence). Together with reference TRBV19 and TRBJ2-7, the CDR3 gives the full variable domain: DGGITQSPKYLFRKEGQNVTLSCEQNLNHDAMYWYRQDPGQGLRLIYYSQIVNDFQKGDIAEGYSVSREKKESFPLTVTSAQKNPTAFYLCASSIVLGEQYFGPGTRLTVT.

In nucleotides, the CDR3 is TGTGCCAGCAGCCCCCGGACAGGGGAAGAGACCCAGTACTTC. Residues: CASSPRTGEETQYF. The chain couples TRBV7-3 to TRBJ2-5, with 9 bases that match TRBD1. The CDR3 spans 14 residues. V dropped 5 bases and J dropped 3; count of bases not matched to a gene: 4. Germline-derived CDR1 and CDR2 are SGHTA and FQGTGA. Filled out from reference TRBV7-3 and TRBJ2-5, the complete variable domain reads GAGVSQTPSNKVTEKGKYVELRCDPISGHTALYWYRQSLGQGPEFLIYFQGTGAADDSGLPNDRFFAVRPEGSVSTLKIQRTERGDSAVYLCASSPRTGEETQYFGPGTRLLVL.

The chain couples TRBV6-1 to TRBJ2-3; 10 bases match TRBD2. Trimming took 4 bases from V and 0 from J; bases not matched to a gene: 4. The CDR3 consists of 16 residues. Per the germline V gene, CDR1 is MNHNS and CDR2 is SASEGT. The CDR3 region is CASSGVAGGSTDTQYF. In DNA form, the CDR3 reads TGTGCCAGCAGTGGAGTAGCGGGAGGTAGCACAGATACGCAGTATTTT.

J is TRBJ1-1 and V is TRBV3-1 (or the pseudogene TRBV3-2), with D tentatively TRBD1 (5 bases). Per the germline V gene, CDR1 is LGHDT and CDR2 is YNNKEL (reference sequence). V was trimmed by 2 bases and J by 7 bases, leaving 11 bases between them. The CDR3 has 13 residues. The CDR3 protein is CASSQLGGNEAFF. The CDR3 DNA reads TGTGCCAGCAGCCAACTGGGGGGAAATGAAGCTTTCTTT.

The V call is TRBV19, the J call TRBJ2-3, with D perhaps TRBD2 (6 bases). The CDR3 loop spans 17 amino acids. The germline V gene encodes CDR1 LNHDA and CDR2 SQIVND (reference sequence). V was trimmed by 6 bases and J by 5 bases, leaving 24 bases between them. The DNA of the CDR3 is TGTGCCAGTAGAGCCCGAACCGGGACTGGCTTGGGAGATACGCAGTATTTT. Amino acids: CASRARTGTGLGDTQYF.

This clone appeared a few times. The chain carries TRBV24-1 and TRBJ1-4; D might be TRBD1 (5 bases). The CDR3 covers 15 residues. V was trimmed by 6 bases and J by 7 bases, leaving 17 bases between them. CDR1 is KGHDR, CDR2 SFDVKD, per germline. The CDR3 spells CATSSRTKSPEKLFF. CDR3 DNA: TGTGCCACCAGTTCTCGGACAAAGTCTCCTGAAAAACTGTTTTTT.

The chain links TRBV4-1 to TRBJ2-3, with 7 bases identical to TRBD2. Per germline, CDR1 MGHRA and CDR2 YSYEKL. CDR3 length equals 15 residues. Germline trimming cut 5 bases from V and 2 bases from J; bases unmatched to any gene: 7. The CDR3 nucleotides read TGCGCCAGCAGCTCGGAGGGAGGGGCCACAGATACGCAGTATTTT. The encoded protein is CASSSEGGATDTQYF.

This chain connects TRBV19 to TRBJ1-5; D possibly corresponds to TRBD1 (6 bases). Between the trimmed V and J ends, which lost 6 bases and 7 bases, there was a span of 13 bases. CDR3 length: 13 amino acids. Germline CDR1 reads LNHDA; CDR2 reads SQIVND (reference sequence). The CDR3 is CASRSGGLQPQHF. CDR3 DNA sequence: TGTGCCAGTAGGTCTGGGGGCCTACAGCCCCAGCATTTT.

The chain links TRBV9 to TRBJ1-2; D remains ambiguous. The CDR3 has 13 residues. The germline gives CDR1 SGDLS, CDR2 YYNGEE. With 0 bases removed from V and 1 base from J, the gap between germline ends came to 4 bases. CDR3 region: CASSVDSNYGYTF. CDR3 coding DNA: TGTGCCAGCAGCGTAGACAGTAACTATGGCTACACCTTC.

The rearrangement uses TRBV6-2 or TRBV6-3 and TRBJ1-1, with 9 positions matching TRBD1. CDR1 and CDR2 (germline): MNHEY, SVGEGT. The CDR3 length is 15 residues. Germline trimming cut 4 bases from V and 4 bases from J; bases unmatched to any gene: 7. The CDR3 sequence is CASSSDRGISTEAFF. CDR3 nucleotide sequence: TGTGCCAGCAGTTCGGACAGGGGAATCAGCACTGAAGCTTTCTTT.

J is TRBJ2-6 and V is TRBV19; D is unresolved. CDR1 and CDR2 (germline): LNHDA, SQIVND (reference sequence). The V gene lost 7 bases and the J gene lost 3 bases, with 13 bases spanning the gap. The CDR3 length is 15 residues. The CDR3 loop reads CASTRQPYGANVLTF. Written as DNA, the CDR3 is TGTGCCAGTACGAGACAACCTTATGGGGCCAACGTCCTGACTTTC.

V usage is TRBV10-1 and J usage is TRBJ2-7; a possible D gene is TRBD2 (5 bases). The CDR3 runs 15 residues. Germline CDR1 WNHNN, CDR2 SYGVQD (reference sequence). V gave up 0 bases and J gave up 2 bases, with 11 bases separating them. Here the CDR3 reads CASSESVASTYEQYF. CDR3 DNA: TGCGCCAGCAGTGAGTCGGTAGCGTCCACCTACGAGCAGTACTTC.

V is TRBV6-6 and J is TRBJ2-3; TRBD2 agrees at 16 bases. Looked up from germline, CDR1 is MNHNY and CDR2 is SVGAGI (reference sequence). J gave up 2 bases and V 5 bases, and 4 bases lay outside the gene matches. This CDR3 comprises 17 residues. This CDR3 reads CASSRGLAGGLTDTQYF. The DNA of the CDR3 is TGTGCCAGCAGTCGGGGACTAGCGGGAGGGCTCACAGATACGCAGTATTTT.

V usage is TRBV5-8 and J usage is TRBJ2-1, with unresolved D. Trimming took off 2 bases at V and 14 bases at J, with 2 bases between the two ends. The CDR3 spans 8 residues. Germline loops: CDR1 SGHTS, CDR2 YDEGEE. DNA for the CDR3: TGTGCCAGCAGCTTCGAGTTCTTC. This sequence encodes CASSFEFF.

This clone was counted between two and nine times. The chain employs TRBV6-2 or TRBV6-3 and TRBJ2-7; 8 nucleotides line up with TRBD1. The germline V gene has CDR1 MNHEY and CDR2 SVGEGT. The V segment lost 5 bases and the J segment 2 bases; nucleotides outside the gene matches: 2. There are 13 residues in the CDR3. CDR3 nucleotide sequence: TGTGCCAGCAGTGGGACAGGCCCCTACGAGCAGTACTTC. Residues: CASSGTGPYEQYF.

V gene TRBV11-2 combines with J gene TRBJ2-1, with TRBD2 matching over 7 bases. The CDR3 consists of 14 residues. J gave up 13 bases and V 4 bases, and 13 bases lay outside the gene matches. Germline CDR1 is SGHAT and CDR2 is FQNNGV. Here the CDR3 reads CASSSFDRDYGQFF. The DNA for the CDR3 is TGTGCCAGCAGCTCCTTTGACCGGGACTACGGTCAGTTCTTC.

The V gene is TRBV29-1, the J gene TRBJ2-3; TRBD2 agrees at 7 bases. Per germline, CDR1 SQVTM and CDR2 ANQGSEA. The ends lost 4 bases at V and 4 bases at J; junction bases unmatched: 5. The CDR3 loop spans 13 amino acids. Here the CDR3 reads CSVGGSGADTQYF. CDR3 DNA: TGCAGCGTTGGCGGGAGTGGGGCAGATACGCAGTATTTT.